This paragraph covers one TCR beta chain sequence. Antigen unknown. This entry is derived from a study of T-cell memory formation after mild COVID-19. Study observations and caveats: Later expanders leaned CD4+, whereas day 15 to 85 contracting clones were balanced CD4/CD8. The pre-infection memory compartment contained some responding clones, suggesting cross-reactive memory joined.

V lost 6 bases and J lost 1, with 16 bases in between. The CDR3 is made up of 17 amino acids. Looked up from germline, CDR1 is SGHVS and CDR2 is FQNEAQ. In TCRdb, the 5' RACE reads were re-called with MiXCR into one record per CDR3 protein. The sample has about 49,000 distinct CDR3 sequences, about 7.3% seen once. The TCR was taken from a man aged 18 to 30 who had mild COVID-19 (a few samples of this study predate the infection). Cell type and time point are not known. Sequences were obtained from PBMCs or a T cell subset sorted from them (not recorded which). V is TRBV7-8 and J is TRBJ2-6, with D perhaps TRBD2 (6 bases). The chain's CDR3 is CASRPPGRGSGANVLTF. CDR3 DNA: TGTGCCAGCAGGCCCCCGGGACGGGGGTCTGGGGCCAACGTCCTGACTTTC.